Each of the 14 T cell receptor beta chains below was sequenced from the same sample in a study of CD8 T cells in Susac syndrome. With random hexamers, reverse transcription was performed on about 0.5 to 1 ug of RNA. TCRdb reanalysed the immunoSEQ multiplex PCR reads using MiXCR and keeps one entry per CDR3 protein. The repertoire includes roughly 150,000 distinct CDR3 sequences, under 95% of them detected once, and 0.065% to 0.1% sits in the top ten. The source material was CD4+ T cells from PBMCs. All receptors come from a human donor in good health.

The chain uses TRBV9 and TRBJ2-3; 8 bases are shared with TRBD2. Looked up from germline, CDR1 is SGDLS and CDR2 is YYNGEE. V lost 3 bases, J lost 1 base, and 10 bases stayed unmatched. The CDR3 is 17 amino acids. CDR3 nucleotide sequence: TGTGCCAGCAGCGCCGGCGGTAGTAGCGGGGGCACAGATACGCAGTATTTT. Encoded protein: CASSAGGSSGGTDTQYF. Complete variable domain (other parts from reference TRBV9 and TRBJ2-3): DSGVTQTPKHLITATGQRVTLRCSPRSGDLSVYWYQQSLDQGLQFLIQYYNGEERAKGNILERFSAQQFPDLHSELNLSSLELGDSALYFCASSAGGSSGGTDTQYFGPGTRLTVL.

The chain is built from TRBV6-2 or TRBV6-3 and TRBJ2-7; possibly TRBD2 for D (5 bases). The CDR3 has 15 amino acids. Germline loops: CDR1 MNHEY, CDR2 SVGEGT. V was pared by 0 bases and J by 5 bases, with 14 bases between. The CDR3 spells CASSYSRVSWNEQYF. Written as DNA, the CDR3 is TGTGCCAGCAGTTACTCGAGGGTCAGTTGGAACGAGCAGTACTTC.

The chain links TRBV7-2 to TRBJ2-5, with no clear D. V lost 0 bases and J 1 base, leaving 6 bases between the germline ends. The germline CDR1 and CDR2 sequences are SGHTA and FQGNSA. This CDR3 is 14 amino acids long. Written as DNA, the CDR3 is TGTGCCAGCAGCTTAGCCCCCTCCCAAGAGACCCAGTACTTC. It specifies CASSLAPSQETQYF. Full variable domain (outside the CDR3, taken from reference TRBV7-2 and TRBJ2-5): GAGVSQSPSNKVTEKGKDVELRCDPISGHTALYWYRQSLGQGLEFLIYFQGNSAPDKSGLPSDRFSAERTGGSVSTLTIQRTQQEDSAVYLCASSLAPSQETQYFGPGTRLLVL.

This chain uses TRBV24-1 with TRBJ2-7, with a weak D call TRBD1 (5 bases). This CDR3 region has 14 residues. Trimming cost V 5 bases and J 1 base, with 11 bases left between them. Germline loops: CDR1 KGHDR, CDR2 SFDVKD. The CDR3 region has the DNA TGTGCCACCAGTGCCGCCGACAGATCCTACGAGCAGTACTTC. Its protein product is CATSAADRSYEQYF.

The chain joins TRBV5-1 to TRBJ1-1; 11 positions agree with TRBD1. Germline values: CDR1 SGHRS, CDR2 YFSETQ. The CDR3 is made up of 16 amino acids. V dropped 3 bases and J dropped 5; count of bases not matched to a gene: 9. CDR3 region: CASSSGQGVRETEAFF. The CDR3 nucleotides are TGCGCCAGCAGCTCGGGACAGGGGGTTAGAGAGACTGAAGCTTTCTTT.

This chain connects TRBV3-1 to TRBJ2-1; 8 positions match TRBD2. Germline CDR1 and CDR2: LGHDT and YNNKEL (reference sequence). The CDR3 has 16 amino acids. J lost 14 bases, V lost 1 base, and 16 bases had no gene match. The CDR3 spells CASSQGEMIAGRPKFF. CDR3 nucleotide sequence: TGTGCCAGCAGCCAAGGGGAGATGATAGCGGGGCGCCCTAAGTTCTTC.

This chain links TRBV5-6 with TRBJ1-1; D remains ambiguous. CDR1 SGHDT and CDR2 YYEEEE come from the germline V gene. The ends were cut back, 0 bases at V and 8 bases at J, with 14 bases in the middle. The CDR3 loop spans 14 amino acids. The CDR3 nucleotides are TGTGCCAGCAGCTTGGGTCCCCGGTTCCCCGAAGCTTTCTTT. Protein: CASSLGPRFPEAFF.

CDR3 sequence reads: CASRKPGLALHEQYF. CDR3 sequence (DNA): TGTGCCAGCAGGAAACCGGGACTAGCGTTGCACGAGCAGTACTTC. The chain joins TRBV28 to TRBJ2-7; 10 bases map to TRBD2. V shed 6 bases and J 5 bases; nucleotides not matched to a gene: 10. The CDR3 runs to 15 residues. Germline assignment: CDR1 MDHEN and CDR2 SYDVKM. The complete variable domain, with remaining parts taken from reference TRBV28 and TRBJ2-7, reads DVKVTQSSRYLVKRTGEKVFLECVQDMDHENMFWYRQDPGLGLRLIYFSYDVKMKEKGDIPEGYSVSREKKERFSLILESASTNQTSMYLCASRKPGLALHEQYFGPGTRLTVT.

This chain joins TRBV5-4 and TRBJ2-5; D possibly corresponds to TRBD1 (6 bases). The length of the CDR3 is 14 residues. Trimming removed 3 bases at V and 2 bases at J, with 11 bases between. Germline V CDR1 and CDR2: SGHNT, YYREEE (reference sequence). CDR3 in amino acids: CASSSGQRQETQYF. DNA of the CDR3: TGTGCCAGCAGCTCCGGACAGAGACAAGAGACCCAGTACTTC.

This chain joins TRBV30 and TRBJ1-3; no reliable D call. CDR1 is GTSNPN, CDR2 SVGIG, per germline (reference sequence). V lost 0 bases, J lost 0 bases, and 9 bases lay in between. The CDR3 spans 15 residues. In DNA form, the CDR3 reads TGTGCCTGGAGTGTATCCCACCTCTCTGGAAACACCATATATTTT. Residues: CAWSVSHLSGNTIYF.

The rearrangement links TRBV6-1 to TRBJ2-1, with D unclear. V dropped 1 base and J dropped 3 bases, with 4 bases sitting between them. This CDR3 comprises 13 residues. CDR1 and CDR2 from the germline V gene are MNHNS and SASEGT. CDR3 protein: CASSEGGYNEQFF. The CDR3 coding sequence is TGTGCCAGCAGTGAAGGTGGCTACAATGAGCAGTTCTTC.

CDR3 in amino acids: CSARDRRLGRGAQYF. The CDR3 DNA reads TGCAGTGCTAGAGATCGCCGGTTGGGTCGAGGAGCGCAGTATTTT. This chain links TRBV20-1 with TRBJ2-3; no reliable D call. The CDR3 runs 15 residues. V was clipped by 0 bases and J by 10 bases, with 20 bases between them. CDR1 is DFQATT and CDR2 is SNEGSKA in the germline V gene (reference sequence).

V and J are TRBV7-9 and TRBJ2-7, with 8 bases that match TRBD1. Trimming removed 3 bases from V and 5 bases from J; junction bases left unmatched: 12. Germline V gives CDR1 SEHNR, CDR2 FQNEAQ (reference sequence). The CDR3 extends over 16 amino acids. CDR3 sequence: CASSLGLRQGTDEQYF. CDR3 nucleotides: TGTGCCAGCAGCTTGGGCTTGAGACAGGGGACTGACGAGCAGTACTTC.

This chain uses TRBV5-4 with TRBJ2-1, with TRBD2 matching over 11 bases. The CDR3 is made up of 16 amino acids. The ends lost 4 bases at V and 4 bases at J; junction bases unmatched: 7. In germline, CDR1 is SGHNT, CDR2 YYREEE (reference sequence). The CDR3 DNA sequence: TGTGCCAGCAGCGGTGTAGCGGGGGGGCTTTACAATGAGCAGTTCTTC. Encoded protein: CASSGVAGGLYNEQFF.